This T cell receptor (beta chain) was sequenced during a study of blood T cell repertoires in COVID-19. Across the study: From the United States, Italy and Spain came samples of acute and convalescent COVID-19. PBMCs, B-cell-depleted T cells, or T cells provided the cDNA or gDNA that made up the material.

CDR1 and CDR2 from the germline V gene are SEHNR and FQNEAQ (reference sequence). The ends were cut back, 1 base at V and 2 bases at J, with 14 bases in the middle. This CDR3 region has 16 residues. Original handling: Reference gene primer amplification gave estimated nucleated cell counts. Here immunoSEQ multiplex PCR was the method, and the copy in TCRdb shows in-frame clones only, minus some. D and trimming come from the DNA, and the V and J calls and clone size come from that table. The sample holds about 190,000 clones, less than 85% seen once. This receptor was taken from a woman in her forties or fifties with acute or convalescent COVID-19. V and J are TRBV7-9 and TRBJ2-5, with D possibly matching TRBD2 (5 bases). The specimen was peripheral blood. The CDR3 region is CASSLERGLQQETQYF. For the CDR3, the DNA is TGTGCCAGCAGCTTAGAACGAGGGCTCCAACAAGAGACCCAGTACTTC.